Below are 2 T cell receptor beta chains sequenced from a single sample in a study of shared clonotypes between healthy human individuals. Clones were sequenced by immunoSEQ multiplex PCR, and TCRdb holds only the in-frame ones, with some missing. The table records over 2,000,000 clones, about 94% of them present only once. Positively selected for CCR7, the CD45RO-negative cells used as naive CD8 cells excluded terminally differentiated effector memory CD45RA+ cells. Sequencing was carried out using naive CD8+ T cells from PBMCs. The origin of the receptors is a man younger than 35 in good health. Some clones in this sample may be carry-over from other donors' samples.

The rearrangement links TRBV29-1 to TRBJ2-3; D is ambiguous. The germline gives CDR1 SQVTM, CDR2 ANQGSEA. CDR3 size: 12 residues. The ends were cut back, 5 bases at V and 6 bases at J, with 12 bases in the middle. CDR3 nucleotide sequence: TGCAGCGTTCTAGGAATGCTGGATACGCAGTATTTT. Translated, it gives CSVLGMLDTQYF.

This clone was picked up a small number of times. The chain carries TRBV19 and TRBJ1-1, with D perhaps TRBD1 (6 bases). Trimming shortened V by 3 bases and J by 10 bases, and 12 bases separated the two germline ends. Germline assignment: CDR1 LNHDA and CDR2 SQIVND (reference sequence). This CDR3 region has 12 residues. The chain's CDR3 is CASSMGGAGAFF. The CDR3 bases are TGTGCCAGTAGTATGGGGGGCGCGGGAGCTTTCTTT.